The rows below give T cell receptor beta chains drawn from one sample of a study of control samples from healthy donors and cancer patients. Sequenced by immunoSEQ multiplex PCR; TCRdb stores in-frame clones only, minus some. This table has about 180,000 clones, around 90% appearing once. The sample taken for sequencing was blood. Receptor source: a woman aged 45-65 years in good health. Both conserved end residues are part of each CDR3. D genes are given only for firm matches. Size is omitted from some rows. Given values are once, few, many or a class for expanded clones.

CDR3aa | CDR3nt | abundance | j_gene | d_gene | v_gene
CASSPPAGPEAFF | TGCGCCAGCAGCCCCCCAGCCGGCCCTGAAGCTTTCTTT | NA | TRBJ1-1 | NA | TRBV4-1
CASSLALGLTAEQYF | TGTGCCAGCAGCTTAGCGTTGGGTTTAACGGCAGAGCAGTACTTC | once | TRBJ2-7 | NA | TRBV7-9
CASTSYQGREAFF | TGTGCCAGCACAAGCTACCAGGGTCGTGAAGCTTTCTTT | NA | TRBJ1-1 | NA | TRBV2
CASSFPRTSGGTGELFF | TGTGCCAGCAGCTTCCCCCGGACTAGCGGGGGCACCGGGGAGCTGTTTTTT | once | TRBJ2-2 | TRBD2 | TRBV11-2
CASSITGQGHQPQHF | TGTGCCAGTAGTATCACAGGGCAAGGGCATCAGCCCCAGCATTTT | NA | TRBJ1-5 | NA | TRBV19
CASSSRNNYGYTF | TGTGCCAGCAGTTCGAGGAACAACTATGGCTACACCTTC | NA | TRBJ1-2 | NA | TRBV27
CAAAPAGLGGASPLHF | TGTGCCGCCGCTCCAGCTGGCCTCGGGGGTGCTTCACCCCTCCACTTT | NA | TRBJ1-6 | NA | TRBV5-4
CASSVAPGPGNEQFF | TGTGCCAGCAGCGTAGCTCCGGGTCCAGGGAATGAGCAGTTCTTC | NA | TRBJ2-1 | NA | TRBV9
CASSVQDPGELFF | TGTGCCAGTAGTGTCCAGGACCCCGGGGAGCTGTTTTTT | NA | TRBJ2-2 | NA | TRBV19
CASLLGGDRSPLHF | TGTGCCAGCCTACTTGGAGGTGATCGTTCACCCCTCCACTTT | NA | TRBJ1-6 | NA | TRBV11-2
CASSLGGDYNNEQFF | TGCGCCAGCAGCTTGGGCGGGGATTACAACAATGAGCAGTTCTTC | NA | TRBJ2-1 | NA | TRBV5-1
CATSGWGGMNTEAFF | TGTGCCACCAGCGGTTGGGGTGGCATGAACACTGAAGCTTTCTTT | NA | TRBJ1-1 | NA | TRBV15
CASRAGRATGELFF | TGTGCCAGCAGAGCCGGGAGGGCCACCGGGGAGCTGTTTTTT | once | TRBJ2-2 | TRBD2 | TRBV11-2
CASSLQGSTEAFF | TGTGCCAGCAGCTTACAGGGAAGCACTGAAGCTTTCTTT | NA | TRBJ1-1 | NA | TRBV5-4
CASRRGNQPQHF | TGTGCCAGCAGGAGGGGGAATCAGCCCCAGCATTTT | NA | TRBJ1-5 | NA | TRBV6-5
CASTRPASYEQYF | TGTGCCAGCACCCGCCCCGCCTCCTACGAGCAGTACTTC | NA | TRBJ2-7 | NA | TRBV12-3/TRBV12-4
CASSEANRRDTQYF | TGTGCCAGCAGTGAAGCAAATCGACGAGATACGCAGTATTTT | NA | TRBJ2-3 | NA | TRBV2
CASRQDTDYGYTF | TGTGCCAGCAGACAAGACACTGACTATGGCTACACCTTC | NA | TRBJ1-2 | NA | TRBV27
CASSPAGLNEKLFF | TGCGCCAGCAGCCCAGCGGGGCTTAATGAAAAACTGTTTTTT | NA | TRBJ1-4 | NA | TRBV5-1
CASRPGTSGGLNQETQYF | TGTGCCAGCAGACCAGGGACTAGCGGGGGGCTCAACCAAGAGACCCAGTACTTC | NA | TRBJ2-5 | TRBD2 | TRBV11-2
CASSSRSVDTQYF | TGTGCCAGCAGTTCGAGGTCCGTGGATACGCAGTATTTT | NA | TRBJ2-3 | NA | TRBV6-5
CASSLAPYNSPLHF | TGTGCCAGCAGCTTAGCGCCCTATAATTCACCCCTCCACTTT | NA | TRBJ1-6 | NA | TRBV11-2
CASSQYPTSGGLSTDTQYF | TGCGCCAGCAGCCAGTATCCAACTAGCGGGGGGTTGAGCACAGATACGCAGTATTTT | NA | TRBJ2-3 | TRBD2 | TRBV4-3
CASSDSYLSGGTEAFF | TGTGCCAGCAGTGATTCCTATCTGTCTGGGGGCACTGAAGCTTTCTTT | NA | TRBJ1-1 | NA | TRBV6-1
CASSQEVSGEKLFF | TGCGCCAGCAGCCAAGAAGTTTCGGGTGAAAAACTGTTTTTT | NA | TRBJ1-4 | NA | TRBV4-3
CASTSRGSEQYF | TGTGCCAGCACCTCGAGGGGGAGCGAGCAGTACTTC | NA | TRBJ2-7 | NA | TRBV6-5
CASSPAGGDDGYEQYF | TGTGCCAGCTCACCGGCGGGGGGCGATGATGGCTACGAGCAGTACTTC | NA | TRBJ2-7 | TRBD2 | TRBV18
CASSFGQGGQPQHF | TGTGCCAGCAGCTTCGGACAGGGTGGACAGCCCCAGCATTTT | NA | TRBJ1-5 | TRBD1 | TRBV7-2
CASSQPQTNYGYTF | TGTGCCAGCAGCCAACCCCAGACTAACTATGGCTACACCTTC | NA | TRBJ1-2 | NA | TRBV7-2
CASSYKGAGNTIYF | TGTGCCAGCAGTTATAAAGGAGCTGGAAACACCATATATTTT | NA | TRBJ1-3 | NA | TRBV6-5
CASSFDYNYGYTF | TGTGCCAGCAGTTTTGACTATAACTATGGCTACACCTTC | NA | TRBJ1-2 | NA | TRBV27
CASSLGPGANTEAFF | TGCGCCAGCAGCTTGGGGCCAGGGGCTAACACTGAAGCTTTCTTT | NA | TRBJ1-1 | NA | TRBV5-1
CASSSSTGVQVEQYF | TGTGCCAGCAGCTCCTCCACAGGGGTCCAAGTCGAGCAGTACTTC | once | TRBJ2-7 | TRBD1 | TRBV5-4
CASSFWGREPPGELFF | TGTGCCAGCAGTTTTTGGGGCAGGGAACCCCCCGGGGAGCTGTTTTTT | NA | TRBJ2-2 | NA | TRBV28
CASSQDRLNEKLFF | TGCGCCAGCAGCCAAGACAGGCTTAATGAAAAACTGTTTTTT | NA | TRBJ1-4 | NA | TRBV4-1
CAGSRSGGEKLFF | TGTGCCGGGAGCAGGAGCGGCGGGGAAAAACTGTTTTTT | NA | TRBJ1-4 | NA | TRBV5-6
CASSIGYEQYF | TGTGCCAGTAGTATCGGCTACGAGCAGTACTTC | NA | TRBJ2-7 | NA | TRBV19
CASSPGGYQETQYF | TGTGCCAGCAGCCCCGGGGGGTACCAAGAGACCCAGTACTTC | NA | TRBJ2-5 | TRBD2 | TRBV7-8
CASSLGGGILEEAFF | TGTGCCAGCAGCTTGGGAGGGGGGATACTAGAGGAAGCTTTCTTT | NA | TRBJ1-1 | NA | TRBV5-4
CASSYFSGGVDEQFF | TGTGCCAGCAGCTACTTTAGCGGGGGTGTCGATGAGCAGTTCTTC | NA | TRBJ2-1 | TRBD2 | TRBV7-9
CASSLDPAGLKQFF | TGCGCCAGCAGCTTGGACCCGGCGGGGTTAAAGCAGTTCTTC | NA | TRBJ2-1 | NA | TRBV5-1
CASSPKLDYTGELFF | TGTGCCAGCAGCCCAAAACTAGATTACACCGGGGAGCTGTTTTTT | NA | TRBJ2-2 | NA | TRBV7-6
CASSLVYEQYF | TGTGCCAGCAGCTTAGTTTACGAGCAGTACTTC | once | TRBJ2-7 | NA | TRBV11-2